This TCR beta chain originates from a study of shared clonotypes between healthy human individuals. The authors ran unsorted PBMC replicate PCRs on roughly 330 ng DNA, approximately 30,000 T cell genomes. Per the study methods: As immunoSEQ supplied junction-only sequences (without quality scores), filtering differed. Measured with immunoSEQ multiplex PCR; TCRdb has only the in-frame clones, and not every one. D and trimming come from the DNA, and the V and J calls and clone size come from that table. The sample holds around 500,000 clones, 76% seen once. Study-wide findings and caveats: Donors were few, which limited the genetic and exposure-history diversity represented.

Points on this clone: Its target is unknown.

Looked up from germline, CDR1 is SGHTA and CDR2 is FQGNSA. The V gene lost 4 bases and the J gene lost 7 bases, with 8 bases spanning the gap. This CDR3 has 12 amino acids. The source is a woman in her 40s in good health. Some clones in this sample may be carry-over from other donors' samples. Material for sequencing was PBMCs. The chain links TRBV7-2 to TRBJ1-5, with a tentative D call TRBD1 (5 bases). The CDR3 region is CASSSEGQPQHF. The CDR3 region has the DNA TGTGCCAGCAGCTCGGAGGGGCAGCCCCAGCATTTT.